This is a list of T cell receptor beta chains from one sample in a study of T cell changes during pregnancy in multiple sclerosis. Produced via immunoSEQ multiplex PCR; TCRdb's table is partial and in-frame only. The data show about 87,000 clones, 93% seen once. Source: peripheral blood, taken in the third trimester of pregnancy. These receptor sequences come from a female donor in good health, enrolled as a control in a pregnancy study. Both conserved end residues are part of each CDR3. The D gene is left open where the match is weak. Expanded clones get a size class; other rows say once, few or many, or leave the size out.

j_call,clone_size,d_call,v_call,cdr3_aa,cdr3_nt
TRBJ1-2,once,-,TRBV28,CASSLVGQGNYGYTF,TGTGCCAGCAGTTTAGTGGGGCAGGGAAACTATGGCTACACCTTC
TRBJ2-7,-,TRBD1,TRBV28,CASNSYTGTVSYEQYF,TGTGCCAGCAACTCGTATACCGGGACAGTTTCCTACGAGCAGTACTTC
TRBJ1-2,-,-,TRBV28,CASSLWEQGDYGYTF,TGTGCCAGCAGTTTATGGGAACAGGGTGACTATGGCTACACCTTC
TRBJ2-7,-,-,TRBV29-1,CSVLGGDRALSYEQYF,TGCAGCGTTTTGGGGGGTGACAGGGCATTATCCTACGAGCAGTACTTC
TRBJ2-4,-,TRBD2,TRBV28,CASSLGGLAGVYF,TGTGCCAGCAGTTTAGGTGGCCTAGCGGGAGTTTACTTC
TRBJ2-2,-,TRBD2,TRBV6-4,CASSDSGLAEGGELFF,TGTGCCAGCAGTGACTCGGGACTAGCGGAGGGCGGGGAGCTGTTTTTT
TRBJ1-4,-,-,TRBV4-2,CASSPQGTNEKLFF,TGTGCCAGCAGCCCTCAGGGGACTAATGAAAAACTGTTTTTT
TRBJ2-2,-,-,TRBV5-1,CASNPGGGDTGELFF,TGCGCCAGCAACCCAGGGGGAGGAGACACCGGGGAGCTGTTTTTT
TRBJ2-7,once,-,TRBV28,CASSLRGGLGYEQYF,TGTGCCAGCAGTTTAAGGGGCGGCCTTGGATACGAGCAGTACTTC
TRBJ2-1,-,-,TRBV7-8,CASSLSDYYNEQFF,TGTGCCAGCAGCTTAAGTGACTACTACAATGAGCAGTTCTTC
TRBJ1-3,-,-,TRBV2,CASSSVGNTIYF,TGTGCCAGCAGTTCCGTCGGAAACACCATATATTTT
TRBJ2-7,once,-,TRBV29-1,CSVKTVREQYF,TGCAGCGTTAAAACGGTTCGGGAGCAGTACTTC
TRBJ2-7,-,TRBD1,TRBV6-5,CASTEDREGQQYF,TGTGCCAGCACCGAGGACAGGGAAGGTCAGCAGTACTTC
TRBJ1-2,-,TRBD1,TRBV13,CASSYVGGQGAHGYTF,TGTGCCAGCAGCTATGTGGGGGGACAGGGGGCTCATGGCTACACCTTC
TRBJ1-1,-,-,TRBV18,CASSPRTVQNTEAFF,TGTGCCAGCTCACCACGGACAGTTCAGAACACTGAAGCTTTCTTT
TRBJ2-1,-,-,TRBV11-3,CASSLPQGEQFF,TGTGCCAGCAGCTTACCTCAGGGTGAGCAGTTCTTC
TRBJ1-1,-,-,TRBV27,CASRAGQAAEAFF,TGTGCCAGCAGGGCGGGGCAGGCGGCTGAAGCTTTCTTT
TRBJ2-7,-,TRBD1,TRBV10-3,CAISGTGALYEQYF,TGTGCCATCAGCGGGACAGGGGCCCTCTACGAGCAGTACTTC
TRBJ2-1,-,-,TRBV2,CASSVFTSSYNEQFF,TGTGCCAGCAGTGTTTTTACTAGCTCCTACAATGAGCAGTTCTTC
TRBJ2-3,-,-,TRBV18,CASSPYPQGRGTDTQYF,TGTGCCAGCTCACCTTATCCGCAGGGTAGGGGCACAGATACGCAGTATTTT
TRBJ2-5,-,TRBD1,TRBV28,CASSLPGTAQETQYF,TGTGCCAGCAGTTTACCCGGGACAGCACAAGAGACCCAGTACTTC